This TCR beta chain was documented in a study of OX40 agonist ivuxolimab in advanced cancers. Study-wide context: Recorded diagnoses for dose-escalation patients were hepatocellular carcinoma, melanoma, renal cell or head and neck cancer. It was permissible to have had prior anti-PD-1, anti-PD-L1 or anti-CTLA-4 therapy, and approximately 40% had some.

Sampling times: baseline, cycle 4 day 1, cycle 7 day 1. The repertoire was sequenced with immunoSEQ multiplex PCR; TCRdb's copy has only in-frame clones and lacks some. The sample has 15,000 to 20,000 clones, less than 95% seen once. Turning to this clone: No antigen is known for it.

The junction had 4 bases not matched to a gene; V was cut back by 6 bases and J by 8 bases. From germline, CDR1 is MNHEY and CDR2 SMNVEV (reference sequence). The CDR3 consists of 12 residues. Study conclusions and caveats: Normalized T-cell clonal expansion was also low in a subset of nonresponders.

This TCR came from an adult with an advanced solid tumor such as melanoma, head and neck, liver or kidney cancer. Sequencing used CD4+ or CD8+ T cells sorted from blood, obtained in a trial of the OX40 agonist ivuxolimab. The chain recombines TRBV27 with TRBJ2-1, with TRBD1 matching 7 bases. The CDR3: CASSWTGHEQFF. Written as DNA, the CDR3 is TGTGCCAGCAGCTGGACAGGCCATGAGCAGTTCTTC.